Following are 21 T cell receptor beta chains from one sample sequenced in a study of cytomegalovirus exposure and HLA in healthy donors. PCR involved 60 Vbeta and 13 Jbeta primers. Produced via immunoSEQ multiplex PCR; TCRdb's table is partial and in-frame only. Seen here are about 130,000 clones, about four fifths observed once, and the top ten hold approximately 4.8%. Source material: PBMCs. The receptors come from a man aged 25 to 45 in good health.

This chain connects TRBV30 to TRBJ2-7; D call uncertain. Germline V lookup: CDR1 GTSNPN, CDR2 SVGIG (reference sequence). The CDR3 loop spans 10 amino acids. The V end was cut by 2 bases, the J end by 7 bases, with 6 bases between. The CDR3 nucleotides are TGTGCCTGGAGTTCGACAGAGCAGTACTTC. Amino acid sequence: CAWSSTEQYF.

The chain links TRBV7-3 to TRBJ2-5; 8 positions match TRBD2. Germline CDR1 reads SGHTA; CDR2 reads FQGTGA. This CDR3 has 16 amino acids. V trimming: 5 bases; J trimming: 3 bases; junction bases outside the gene matches: 11. In DNA form, the CDR3 reads TGTGCCAGCAGCCCGGGAGGGAGAGGGGTAGAAGAGACCCAGTACTTC. It translates to CASSPGGRGVEETQYF.

The rearrangement joins TRBV19 to TRBJ2-2; the D gene is possibly TRBD2 (6 bases). Germline values: CDR1 LNHDA, CDR2 SQIVND (reference sequence). V was cut by 4 bases and J by 0 bases, with 12 bases left in between. The CDR3 runs 16 residues. The DNA for the CDR3 is TGTGCCAGTAGTACGGGGACTCGCCCGAACACCGGGGAGCTGTTTTTT. As protein: CASSTGTRPNTGELFF.

V is TRBV28 and J is TRBJ1-4, with D possibly being TRBD1 (5 bases). Germline V CDR1 and CDR2: MDHEN, SYDVKM. This CDR3 spans 15 amino acids. Trimming cost V 3 bases and J 0 bases, with 8 bases left between them. CDR3 coding DNA: TGTGCCAGCAGTTTTGCGGGGGCAACTAATGAAAAACTGTTTTTT. Amino acids: CASSFAGATNEKLFF.

The chain couples TRBV6-5 to TRBJ1-3; D not resolved. CDR3 size: 14 residues. Germline loops: CDR1 MNHEY, CDR2 SVGAGI. V lost 6 bases, J lost 2 bases, and 11 bases lay in between. The CDR3 DNA is TGTGCCAGCAGCGCCCTTGGAGCTGGAAACACCATATATTTT. The encoded protein is CASSALGAGNTIYF.

This clone has more than one count but fewer than ten. The chain combines TRBV19 with TRBJ1-1; 8 bases agree with TRBD1. The CDR3 consists of 14 residues. Germline CDR1 and CDR2: LNHDA and SQIVND (reference sequence). The trim removed 4 bases at V and 4 bases at J, leaving 5 bases unmatched. The CDR3 DNA follows: TGTGCCAGTAGTACGACAGGGGACCCCACTGAAGCTTTCTTT. Translation: CASSTTGDPTEAFF. Full variable domain (remainder filled in from reference TRBV19 and TRBJ1-1): DGGITQSPKYLFRKEGQNVTLSCEQNLNHDAMYWYRQDPGQGLRLIYYSQIVNDFQKGDIAEGYSVSREKKESFPLTVTSAQKNPTAFYLCASSTTGDPTEAFFGQGTRLTVV.

The CDR3 DNA reads TGTGCCAGCAGTTTAGAGTACGCGGGTGACACCATATATTTT. It specifies CASSLEYAGDTIYF. The rearrangement links TRBV28 to TRBJ1-3, with no clear D. V was trimmed by 2 bases and J by 8 bases, leaving 13 bases between them. The CDR3 covers 14 residues. Per germline, CDR1 MDHEN and CDR2 SYDVKM. Filled out from reference TRBV28 and TRBJ1-3, the complete variable domain reads DVKVTQSSRYLVKRTGEKVFLECVQDMDHENMFWYRQDPGLGLRLIYFSYDVKMKEKGDIPEGYSVSREKKERFSLILESASTNQTSMYLCASSLEYAGDTIYFGEGSWLTVV.

This chain uses TRBV5-1 with TRBJ2-7, with TRBD2 matching 13 bases. CDR1 is SGHRS, CDR2 YFSETQ, per germline. The V segment lost 5 bases and the J segment 5 bases; nucleotides outside the gene matches: 10. The CDR3 has 16 residues. In DNA form, the CDR3 reads TGCGCCAGCAGACAAGGGACTAGCGGGGACATGGACGAGCAGTACTTC. Its protein is CASRQGTSGDMDEQYF.

This chain connects TRBV6-6 to TRBJ2-2; 7 nucleotides align to TRBD1. Germline V gene lookup returns CDR1 MNHNY and CDR2 SVGAGI (reference sequence). The CDR3 has 14 residues. With 7 bases clipped from V and 1 base from J, the junction kept 3 bases outside the gene matches. The DNA of the CDR3 is TGTGCCAGCATTTGGACAGGGAACACCGGGGAGCTGTTTTTT. Translation gives CASIWTGNTGELFF.

This chain joins TRBV14 and TRBJ1-3; D remains ambiguous. Between the trimmed V and J ends, which lost 1 base and 11 bases, there was a span of 15 bases. The CDR3 runs 14 residues. CDR1 is SGHDN, CDR2 FVKESK, per germline. The CDR3 DNA sequence: TGTGCCAGCAGCCAAGGAGGTTTCAACGTGGCCATATATTTT. Encoded protein: CASSQGGFNVAIYF.

This clone came up a few times. The gene calls are TRBV5-1 and TRBJ1-4, with a tentative D call TRBD1 (5 bases). Trimming removed 7 bases from V and 6 bases from J, with 13 bases in between. CDR1 and CDR2 (germline): SGHRS, YFSETQ. The CDR3 extends over 13 amino acids. The DNA of the CDR3 is TGCGCCAGCGGGGGAGGCGTGGATGAAAAACTGTTTTTT. This sequence encodes CASGGGVDEKLFF. The variable domain in full, completed from reference TRBV5-1 and TRBJ1-4, reads KAGVTQTPRYLIKTRGQQVTLSCSPISGHRSVSWYQQTPGQGLQFLFEYFSETQRNKGNFPGRFSGRQFSNSRSEMNVSTLELGDSALYLCASGGGVDEKLFFGSGTQLSVL.

The table lists this clone with a count of one. This chain connects TRBV28 to TRBJ2-7; TRBD1 matches 9 bases. CDR1 and CDR2 (germline): MDHEN, SYDVKM. The CDR3 consists of 15 residues. V lost 6 bases and J lost 4; bases outside the gene matches: 10. The CDR3 DNA is TGTGCCAGCAGAACCGGGACAGGGAGACTGTACGAGCAGTACTTC. Amino acid sequence: CASRTGTGRLYEQYF.

The rearrangement uses TRBV5-1 and TRBJ2-1; no clear D. The V gene's germline CDR1 is SGHRS and CDR2 YFSETQ. The V gene lost 0 bases and the J gene lost 6 bases, with 13 bases spanning the gap. The CDR3 loop spans 15 amino acids. The chain's CDR3 is CASSLEASVVNEQFF. The CDR3 region has the DNA TGCGCCAGCAGCTTGGAGGCTAGTGTCGTCAATGAGCAGTTCTTC. Based on the CDR3 plus reference TRBV5-1 and TRBJ2-1, the full variable domain is KAGVTQTPRYLIKTRGQQVTLSCSPISGHRSVSWYQQTPGQGLQFLFEYFSETQRNKGNFPGRFSGRQFSNSRSEMNVSTLELGDSALYLCASSLEASVVNEQFFGPGTRLTVL.

With regard to this clone: Relative to the germline gene, one junction end is altered; a read error may explain this. The V call is TRBV7-9, the J call TRBJ1-2; a weak D match, TRBD1 (6 bases). Germline-derived CDR1 and CDR2 are SEHNR and FQNEAQ (reference sequence). The CDR3 length is 14 residues. The CDR3: CSSSIRGREGGYTF. The CDR3 nucleotides are TGTTCCAGCAGCATCAGGGGCCGGGAGGGTGGCTACACCTTC. Filled out from reference TRBV7-9 and TRBJ1-2, the complete variable domain reads DTGVSQNPRHKITKRGQNVTFRCDPISEHNRLYWYRQTLGQGPEFLTYFQNEAQLEKSRLLSDRFSAERPKGSFSTLEIQRTEQGDSAMYLCSSSIRGREGGYTFGSGTRLTVV.

J is TRBJ2-1 and V is TRBV13; D is perhaps TRBD2 (6 bases). Per germline, CDR1 PRHDT and CDR2 FYEKMQ (reference sequence). V was shortened by 5 bases and J by 15 bases, with 17 bases between the two germline ends. The CDR3 runs to 12 residues. CDR3 sequence: CASSPRTNVPFF. The CDR3 DNA reads as TGTGCCAGCAGCCCGCGGACTAACGTCCCGTTCTTC.

The chain carries TRBV5-6 and TRBJ2-5; 7 bases agree with TRBD2. TRBJ2-7 matches the DNA end more closely, so the J call is doubtful. This CDR3 region has 14 residues. The germline gives CDR1 SGHDT, CDR2 YYEEEE. The CDR3 DNA follows: TGTGCCAGCAGCTTGGGTGGCGGGAGTTACGAGCAGTACTTC. It translates to CASSLGGGSYEQYF.

The V call is TRBV5-8, the J call TRBJ1-2; 8 positions agree with TRBD1. CDR1 and CDR2 (germline): SGHTS, YDEGEE. V lost 4 bases and J lost 3; bases outside the gene matches: 2. The CDR3 covers 13 residues. CDR3 residues: CASSRGQDYGYTF. Written as DNA, the CDR3 is TGTGCCAGCAGCAGGGGACAGGACTATGGCTACACCTTC.

This chain uses TRBV5-1 with TRBJ1-4; 8 bases are a match to TRBD1. The junction had 8 bases not matched to a gene; V was cut back by 5 bases and J by 8 bases. Germline CDR1 SGHRS, CDR2 YFSETQ. The CDR3 length is 14 residues. The CDR3 here is CASRPGQVGEKLFF. CDR3 DNA: TGCGCCAGCAGACCGGGACAGGTTGGGGAAAAACTGTTTTTT. The whole variable domain, remainder taken from reference TRBV5-1 and TRBJ1-4, is KAGVTQTPRYLIKTRGQQVTLSCSPISGHRSVSWYQQTPGQGLQFLFEYFSETQRNKGNFPGRFSGRQFSNSRSEMNVSTLELGDSALYLCASRPGQVGEKLFFGSGTQLSVL.

The chain couples TRBV27 to TRBJ2-1; 8 nucleotides line up with TRBD1. Looked up from germline, CDR1 is MNHEY and CDR2 is SMNVEV (reference sequence). This CDR3 region has 15 residues. V trimming: 7 bases; J trimming: 5 bases; junction bases outside the gene matches: 10. In nucleotides, the CDR3 is TGTGCCAGCACCCGACAGGGGACAGGCCACAATGAGCAGTTCTTC. It specifies CASTRQGTGHNEQFF.

The genes are TRBV6-5 and TRBJ2-7; a weak D match, TRBD1 (6 bases). CDR3 length: 14 residues. CDR1 and CDR2 from the germline V gene are MNHEY and SVGAGI. Trimming stripped 2 bases from V and 4 bases from J, with 12 bases between. The CDR3 DNA is TGTGCCAGCAGTTACGGGGGACAAGCATACGAGCAGTACTTC. Protein: CASSYGGQAYEQYF.

This clone appeared a single time. This chain links TRBV19 with TRBJ1-1, with a possible D match to TRBD1 (6 bases). The CDR3 is 15 amino acids. V lost 5 bases and J 5 bases, leaving 18 bases between the germline ends. Germline loops: CDR1 LNHDA, CDR2 SQIVND (reference sequence). The CDR3 nucleotides read TGTGCCAGTAGTGACCCGACAGGCGGATGGACTGAAGCTTTCTTT. Its translation is CASSDPTGGWTEAFF.